These 8 T cell receptor beta chains were all obtained from the same sample, sequenced in a study of T cells in Graves' hyperthyroidism and ophthalmopathy. Using RNA transcripts as the source, TCR beta CDR3 regions were amplified. The TCR CDR3 first-round RT-PCR relied on the HTBI primer set. TCRdb re-analysed the multiplex PCR reads in MiXCR, keeping a single row per CDR3 protein. This repertoire shows around 540,000 distinct CDR3 sequences, more than 15% found once; its top ten account for around 28%. The sample consisted of blood. These receptors originate from a woman aged 25 to 39 with Graves' ophthalmopathy.

This clonotype has a count of ten or more. The chain is built from TRBV5-1 and TRBJ2-1, with TRBD2 matching 9 bases. The CDR3 has 16 residues. CDR1 SGHRS and CDR2 YFSETQ come from the germline V gene. J was trimmed by 6 bases and V by 0 bases; bases with no gene match: 7. The CDR3 DNA sequence: TGCGCCAGCAGCTTGGAATCGCGACTAGCGGTCAATGAGCAGTTCTTC. Its protein is CASSLESRLAVNEQFF.

This clonotype was observed at least ten times. In DNA, the CDR3 is TGTGCCAGCAGTGACGAATTGACTAGCGGGAGTAGTACGCAGTATTTT. This encodes CASSDELTSGSSTQYF. V gene TRBV6-1 combines with J gene TRBJ2-3, with 12 bases identical to TRBD2. From germline, CDR1 is MNHNS and CDR2 SASEGT. The length of the CDR3 is 16 residues. V was pared by 3 bases and J by 8 bases, with 9 bases of the junction left unmatched.

This clonotype came up many times. The rearrangement uses TRBV28 and TRBJ2-7; 10 bases line up with TRBD1. There are 14 residues in the CDR3. Trimming removed 2 bases from V and 9 bases from J; junction bases left unmatched: 7. Germline loops: CDR1 MDHEN, CDR2 SYDVKM. The CDR3 DNA is TGTGCCAGCAGTTTAGGAGGGGGACAGGGGTGGCAGTACTTC. Its protein product is CASSLGGGQGWQYF.

This clonotype has a count of ten or more. This rearrangement joins TRBV28 to TRBJ2-7; 10 bases are a match to TRBD1. The germline CDR1 and CDR2 sequences are MDHEN and SYDVKM. J lost 4 bases, V lost 4 bases, and 10 bases had no gene match. The CDR3 is made up of 16 amino acids. This CDR3 reads CASSYPSGTGEYEQYF. DNA of the CDR3: TGTGCCAGCAGTTACCCATCCGGGACAGGGGAATACGAGCAGTACTTC. The variable domain in full, with the rest retrieved from reference TRBV28 and TRBJ2-7, is DVKVTQSSRYLVKRTGEKVFLECVQDMDHENMFWYRQDPGLGLRLIYFSYDVKMKEKGDIPEGYSVSREKKERFSLILESASTNQTSMYLCASSYPSGTGEYEQYFGPGTRLTVT.

This CDR3 is CASSQDWSRGNEKLFF. CDR3 sequence (DNA): TGCGCCAGCAGCCAAGATTGGAGCAGGGGGAATGAAAAACTGTTTTTT. V usage is TRBV4-3 and J usage is TRBJ1-4; 7 positions agree with TRBD1. The CDR3 totals 16 residues. The V segment lost 0 bases and the J segment 5 bases; nucleotides outside the gene matches: 6. CDR1 is LGHNA and CDR2 is YSLEER in the germline V gene.

This clonotype was counted ten times or more. V usage is TRBV5-1 and J usage is TRBJ2-3; TRBD1 agrees at 7 bases. Germline V gene sequence: CDR1 SGHRS, CDR2 YFSETQ. V was pared by 6 bases and J by 6 bases, with 7 bases of the junction left unmatched. The CDR3 contains 13 residues. The CDR3 DNA follows: TGCGCCAGCAAGATCGACAGGGTTGATACGCAGTATTTT. It specifies CASKIDRVDTQYF.

This clonotype was detected only a few times. The rearrangement links TRBV6-2 or TRBV6-3 to TRBJ2-7; D ambiguous. Germline V CDR1 and CDR2: MNHEY, SVGEGT. The germline V and J ends were trimmed by 6 bases and 4 bases, with 13 bases remaining between them. CDR3 size: 13 residues. The CDR3: CASSSDSLYEQYF. CDR3 bases: TGTGCCAGCAGCTCCGACTCTTTATACGAGCAGTACTTC.

This clonotype was seen at least ten times. The chain combines TRBV13 with TRBJ1-1, with D possibly TRBD1 on 6 matching bases. This CDR3 is built from 16 residues. CDR1 is PRHDT and CDR2 is FYEKMQ in the germline V gene (reference sequence). Deletions cut 0 bases from V and 1 base from J, with 12 bases between. CDR3 region: CASSLGLDSWNTEAFF. The CDR3 DNA is TGTGCCAGCAGCTTAGGCCTGGACAGCTGGAACACTGAAGCTTTCTTT.